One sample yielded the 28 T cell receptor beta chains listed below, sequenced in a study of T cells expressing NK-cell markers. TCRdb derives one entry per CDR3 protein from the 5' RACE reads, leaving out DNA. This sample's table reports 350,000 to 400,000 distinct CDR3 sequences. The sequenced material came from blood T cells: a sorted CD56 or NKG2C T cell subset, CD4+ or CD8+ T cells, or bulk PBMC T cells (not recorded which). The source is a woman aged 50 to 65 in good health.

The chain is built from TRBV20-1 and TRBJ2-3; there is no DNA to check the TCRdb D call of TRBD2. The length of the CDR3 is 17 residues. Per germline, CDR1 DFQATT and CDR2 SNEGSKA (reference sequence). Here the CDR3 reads CSARDRTGGRSTDTQYF.

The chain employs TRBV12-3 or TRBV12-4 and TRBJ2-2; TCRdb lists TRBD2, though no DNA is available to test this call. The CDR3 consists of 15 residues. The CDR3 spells CASSTSGRVTGELFF.

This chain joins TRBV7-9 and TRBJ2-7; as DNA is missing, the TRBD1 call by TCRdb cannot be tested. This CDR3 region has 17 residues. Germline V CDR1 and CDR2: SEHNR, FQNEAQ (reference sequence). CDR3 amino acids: CASSFKGAVSSPYEQYF.

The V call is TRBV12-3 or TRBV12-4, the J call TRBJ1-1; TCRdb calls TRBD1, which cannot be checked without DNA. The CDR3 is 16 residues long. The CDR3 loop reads CASSSHRRGPLTEAFF.

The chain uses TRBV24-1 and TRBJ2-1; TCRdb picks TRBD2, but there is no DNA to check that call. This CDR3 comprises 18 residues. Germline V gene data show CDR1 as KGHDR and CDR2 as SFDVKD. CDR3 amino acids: CATSDPTSGTSGYNEQFF.

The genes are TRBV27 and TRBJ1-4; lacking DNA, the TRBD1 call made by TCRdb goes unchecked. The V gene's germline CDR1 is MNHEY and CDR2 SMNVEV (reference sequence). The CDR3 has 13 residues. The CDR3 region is CASSLLPGDSLFF.

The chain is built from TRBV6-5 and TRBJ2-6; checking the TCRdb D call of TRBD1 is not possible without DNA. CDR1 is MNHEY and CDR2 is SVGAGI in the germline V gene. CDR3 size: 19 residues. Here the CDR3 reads CASSRDRGGLNSGANVLTF.

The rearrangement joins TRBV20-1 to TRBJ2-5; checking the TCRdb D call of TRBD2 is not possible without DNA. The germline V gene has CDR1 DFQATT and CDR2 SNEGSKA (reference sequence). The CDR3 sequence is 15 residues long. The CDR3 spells CSAGPGLGSRETQYF.

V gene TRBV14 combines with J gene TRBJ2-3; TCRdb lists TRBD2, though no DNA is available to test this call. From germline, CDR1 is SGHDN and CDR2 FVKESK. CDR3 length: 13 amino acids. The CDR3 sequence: CASSQEGLATQYF.

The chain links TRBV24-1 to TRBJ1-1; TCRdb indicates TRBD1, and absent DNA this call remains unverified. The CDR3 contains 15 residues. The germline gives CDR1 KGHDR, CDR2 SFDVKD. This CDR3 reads CATSDGAGGHTEAFF.

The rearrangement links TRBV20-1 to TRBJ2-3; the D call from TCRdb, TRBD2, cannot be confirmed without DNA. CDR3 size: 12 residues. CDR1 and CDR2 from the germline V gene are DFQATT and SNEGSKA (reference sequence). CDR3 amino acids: CSARGLADTQYF.

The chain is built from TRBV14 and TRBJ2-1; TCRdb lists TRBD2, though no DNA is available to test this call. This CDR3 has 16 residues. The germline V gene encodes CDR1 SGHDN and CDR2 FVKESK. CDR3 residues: CASSQASGRALNEQFF.

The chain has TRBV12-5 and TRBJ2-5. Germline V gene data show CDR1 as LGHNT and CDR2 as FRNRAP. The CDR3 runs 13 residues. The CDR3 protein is CASGLAIRQTQYF.

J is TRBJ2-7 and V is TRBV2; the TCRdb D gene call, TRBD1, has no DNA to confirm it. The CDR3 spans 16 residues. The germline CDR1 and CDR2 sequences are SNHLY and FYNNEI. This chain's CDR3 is CASSVIYRDGSYEQYF. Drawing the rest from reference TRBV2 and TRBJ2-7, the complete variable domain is EPEVTQTPSHQVTQMGQEVILRCVPISNHLYFYWYRQILGQKVEFLVSFYNNEISEKSEIFDDQFSVERPDGSNFTLKIRSTKLEDSAMYFCASSVIYRDGSYEQYFGPGTRLTVT.

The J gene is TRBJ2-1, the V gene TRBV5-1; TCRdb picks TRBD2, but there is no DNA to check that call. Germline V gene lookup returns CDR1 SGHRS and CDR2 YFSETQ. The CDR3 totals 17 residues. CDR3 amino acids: CASSLTSKLGFYNEQFF.

CDR3 sequence reads: CASSLQPLGLDNNEQFF. The chain has TRBV5-1 and TRBJ2-1; without DNA, the TCRdb call of TRBD2 cannot be checked. Germline V gene data show CDR1 as SGHRS and CDR2 as YFSETQ. This CDR3 spans 17 amino acids.

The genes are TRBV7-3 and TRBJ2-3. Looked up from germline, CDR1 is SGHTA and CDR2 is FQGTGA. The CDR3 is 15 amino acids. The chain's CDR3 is CASSQSQDRWDTQYF.

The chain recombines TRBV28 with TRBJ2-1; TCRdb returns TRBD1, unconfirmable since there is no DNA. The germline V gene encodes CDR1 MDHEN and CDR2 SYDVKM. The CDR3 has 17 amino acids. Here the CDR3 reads CASSSSGRTGAYNEQFF.

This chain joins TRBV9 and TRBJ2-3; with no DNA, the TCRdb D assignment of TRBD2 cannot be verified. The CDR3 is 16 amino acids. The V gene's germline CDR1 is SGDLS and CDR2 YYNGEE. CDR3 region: CASSPGLAALPDTQYF. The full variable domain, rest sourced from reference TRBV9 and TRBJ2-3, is DSGVTQTPKHLITATGQRVTLRCSPRSGDLSVYWYQQSLDQGLQFLIQYYNGEERAKGNILERFSAQQFPDLHSELNLSSLELGDSALYFCASSPGLAALPDTQYFGPGTRLTVL.

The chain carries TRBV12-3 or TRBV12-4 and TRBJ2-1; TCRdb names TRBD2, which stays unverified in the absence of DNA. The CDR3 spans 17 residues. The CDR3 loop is CASSFGFPSGSRDEQFF.

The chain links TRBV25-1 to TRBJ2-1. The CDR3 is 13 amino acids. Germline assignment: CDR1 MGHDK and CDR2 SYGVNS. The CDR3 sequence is CASSMRYYNEQFF.

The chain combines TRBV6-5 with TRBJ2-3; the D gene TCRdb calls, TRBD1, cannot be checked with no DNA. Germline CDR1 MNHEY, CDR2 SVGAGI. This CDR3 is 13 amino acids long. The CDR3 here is CASSYQGPDTQYF.

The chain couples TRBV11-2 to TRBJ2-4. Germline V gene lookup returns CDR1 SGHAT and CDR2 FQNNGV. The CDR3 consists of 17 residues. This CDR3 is CASSLEGPVIGKNIQYF.

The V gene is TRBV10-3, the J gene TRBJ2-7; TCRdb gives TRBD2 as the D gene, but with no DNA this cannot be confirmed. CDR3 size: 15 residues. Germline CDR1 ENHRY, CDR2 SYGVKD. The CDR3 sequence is CALSVGSGGSYEQYF.

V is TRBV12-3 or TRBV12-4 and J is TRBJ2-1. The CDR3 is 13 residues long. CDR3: CASSSLVYNEQFF.

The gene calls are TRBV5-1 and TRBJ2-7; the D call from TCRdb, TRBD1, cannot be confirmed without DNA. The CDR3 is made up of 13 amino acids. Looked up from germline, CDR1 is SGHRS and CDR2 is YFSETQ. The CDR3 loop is CASSLNRPYEQYF.

CDR3 protein: CSASLRLLVLGDTQYF. This rearrangement joins TRBV20-1 to TRBJ2-3. CDR1 is DFQATT and CDR2 is SNEGSKA in the germline V gene (reference sequence). The CDR3 sequence is 16 residues long.

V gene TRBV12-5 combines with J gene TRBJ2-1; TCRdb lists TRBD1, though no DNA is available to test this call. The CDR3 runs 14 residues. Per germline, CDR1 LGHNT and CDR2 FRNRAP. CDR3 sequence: CASGFQGEYNEQFF.